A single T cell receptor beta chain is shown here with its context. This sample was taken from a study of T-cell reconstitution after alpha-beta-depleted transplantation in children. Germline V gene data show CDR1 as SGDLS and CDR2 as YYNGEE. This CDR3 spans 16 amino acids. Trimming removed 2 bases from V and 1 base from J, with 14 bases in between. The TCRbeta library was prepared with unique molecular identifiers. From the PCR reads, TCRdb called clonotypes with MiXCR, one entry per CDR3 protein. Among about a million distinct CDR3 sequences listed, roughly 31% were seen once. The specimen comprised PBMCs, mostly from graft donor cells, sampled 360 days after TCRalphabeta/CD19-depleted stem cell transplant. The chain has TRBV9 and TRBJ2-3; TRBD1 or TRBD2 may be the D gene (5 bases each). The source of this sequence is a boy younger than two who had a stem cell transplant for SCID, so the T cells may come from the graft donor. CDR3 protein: CASSVSGTLGTDTQYF. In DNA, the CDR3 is TGTGCCAGCAGCGTCTCCGGGACCCTAGGCACAGATACGCAGTATTTT.